The 3 T cell receptor beta chains given below trace back to one sample, sequenced in a study of CD8+ T cells in alopecia areata (dated by TCRdb to the late 2010s). Per the publication, the time point label means: roughly 24 weeks on oral tofacitinib. Sample treatment or condition, as interpreted from the label and publication: oral pan-JAK inhibitor, 5-10 mg twice daily. Library method: the immunoSEQ multiplex PCR assay. RNA was extracted from all samples and reverse transcribed into cDNA as template for TCR sequencing. TCRdb stores this immuneACCESS table with in-frame sequences only. Part of the clones is absent; in the studies checked, under half of the shortfall reflects unresolved V genes, and no reason is known for the rest. Present in this sample are about 88,000 clones, around 40% of which were seen just once. Of the sample, less than 20% is held by the ten largest clones. This sample comprised CD8+ T cells sorted from blood, obtained at week 24, from a patient treated with tofacitinib. The receptors originated from a human donor with alopecia areata.

V usage is TRBV28 and J usage is TRBJ1-2; 7 bases map to TRBD1. Germline V gives CDR1 MDHEN, CDR2 SYDVKM. The V segment lost 6 bases and the J segment 0 bases; nucleotides outside the gene matches: 10. This CDR3 is built from 16 residues. CDR3 residues: CASSPRGTVPNYGYTF. DNA for the CDR3: TGTGCCAGCAGCCCTCGAGGGACAGTTCCTAACTATGGCTACACCTTC.

This clone was picked up a small number of times. This chain joins TRBV29-1 and TRBJ2-3; D possibly corresponds to TRBD1 (5 bases). Germline V gene lookup returns CDR1 SQVTM and CDR2 ANQGSEA. V lost 7 bases and J 0 bases, leaving 17 bases between the germline ends. This CDR3 is 15 amino acids long. The DNA of the CDR3 is TGCAGCGGGAGACAGTCCTTGGAGAGCACAGATACGCAGTATTTT. Translation: CSGRQSLESTDTQYF.

The chain carries TRBV4-1 and TRBJ2-7; D is ambiguous. The CDR3 covers 12 residues. Per germline, CDR1 MGHRA and CDR2 YSYEKL. V dropped 5 bases and J dropped 3 bases, with 8 bases sitting between them. CDR3 residues: CASSGLHYEQYF. The CDR3, as DNA: TGCGCCAGCAGCGGTCTACACTACGAGCAGTACTTC.